A selection of T cell receptor beta chains follows, all from one sample in a study of identical twins. TCRdb used MiXCR to reprocess the 5' RACE reads, holding one entry per CDR3 protein. The data hold around 550,000 distinct CDR3 sequences, with about 16% observed a single time. This same sample was also taken into another study, of yellow fever vaccine responses in identical twins.

The specimen was CD4+ T cells sorted from blood. Receptors originate from a young woman in good health. The CDR3 runs from the conserved cysteine through the conserved F or W. A D gene is named only where the DNA matches it firmly. Clone size is stated in some rows and not others, as once, few, many or a class when expanded.

v_call	d_call	clone_size	j_call	cdr3_nt	cdr3_aa
TRBV2	.	.	TRBJ1-3	TGTGCCAGCAGTGAAGGGTTGACACCTGGAAACACCATATATTTT	CASSEGLTPGNTIYF
TRBV12-3/TRBV12-4	TRBD2	.	TRBJ2-7	TGTGCCAGCAGTTTCGGAGTTAGCGGGAAGACTTCTCACGAGCAGTACTTC	CASSFGVSGKTSHEQYF
TRBV7-6	.	.	TRBJ1-1	TGTGCCAGCAGCTTAGCCCCAGGGCGGATGAACACTGAAGCTTTCTTT	CASSLAPGRMNTEAFF
TRBV7-8	.	.	TRBJ1-5	TGTGCCAGCAGCTCTAGCGACAGGCCCAGTAGCAATCAGCCCCAGCATTTT	CASSSSDRPSSNQPQHF
TRBV12-3/TRBV12-4	.	.	TRBJ1-6	TGTGCCAGCAGTCCAGGACCGGGTTCACCCCTCCACTTT	CASSPGPGSPLHF
TRBV12-3/TRBV12-4	TRBD1	few	TRBJ1-1	TGTGCCCAAAAACAGGGGACGAACACTGAAGCTTTCTTT	CAQKQGTNTEAFF
TRBV5-1	.	.	TRBJ2-1	TGCGCCAGCAGCCCGGACGGCCCCTCGGACAATGAGCAGTTCTTC	CASSPDGPSDNEQFF
TRBV5-1	.	few	TRBJ2-1	TGCGCCAGCAGCTTGGGACAGACTTCTGTTGAGCAGTTCTTC	CASSLGQTSVEQFF
TRBV29-1	.	.	TRBJ2-2	TGCAGCGCGAGGGGATCCGGGGAGCTGTTTTTT	CSARGSGELFF
TRBV12-3/TRBV12-4	.	many	TRBJ1-4	TGTGCCAGCAGCTCGGGGGGGGCTGAAAAACTGTTTTTT	CASSSGGAEKLFF